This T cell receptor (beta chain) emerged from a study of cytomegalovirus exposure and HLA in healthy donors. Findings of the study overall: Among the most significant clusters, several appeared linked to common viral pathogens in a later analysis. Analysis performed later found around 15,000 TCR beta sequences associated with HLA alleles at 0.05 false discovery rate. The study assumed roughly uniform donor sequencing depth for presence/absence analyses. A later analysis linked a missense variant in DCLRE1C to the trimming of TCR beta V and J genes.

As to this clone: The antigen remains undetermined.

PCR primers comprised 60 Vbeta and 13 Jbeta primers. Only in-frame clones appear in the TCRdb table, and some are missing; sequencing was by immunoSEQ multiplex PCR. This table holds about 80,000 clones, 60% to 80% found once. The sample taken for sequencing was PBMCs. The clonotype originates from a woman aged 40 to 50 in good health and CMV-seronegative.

CDR3 nucleotides: TGTGCCAGCAGTGAAATTGCGAATCAGCCCCAGCATTTT. This translates into CASSEIANQPQHF. The chain employs TRBV2 and TRBJ1-5; no firm D call. V was trimmed by 2 bases and J by 4 bases, leaving 6 bases between them. This CDR3 is 13 amino acids long. Germline loops: CDR1 SNHLY, CDR2 FYNNEI.